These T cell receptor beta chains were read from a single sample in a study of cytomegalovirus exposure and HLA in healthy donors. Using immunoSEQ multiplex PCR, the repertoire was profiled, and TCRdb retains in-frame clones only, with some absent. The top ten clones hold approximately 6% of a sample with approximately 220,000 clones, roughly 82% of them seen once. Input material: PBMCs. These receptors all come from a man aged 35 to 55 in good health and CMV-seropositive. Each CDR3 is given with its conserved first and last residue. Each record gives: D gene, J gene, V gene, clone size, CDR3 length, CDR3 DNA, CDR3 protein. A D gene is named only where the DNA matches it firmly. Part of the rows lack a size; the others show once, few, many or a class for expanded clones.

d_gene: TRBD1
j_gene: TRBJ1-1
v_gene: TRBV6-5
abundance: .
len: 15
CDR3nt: TGTGCCAGCAGTATGGGACAGGTGTCAGGCACTGAAGCTTTCTTT
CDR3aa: CASSMGQVSGTEAFF

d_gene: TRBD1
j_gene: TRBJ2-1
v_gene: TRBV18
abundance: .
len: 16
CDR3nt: TGTGCCAGCTCACCACCCCAGGGGGCAGACTTCAATGAGCAGTTCTTC
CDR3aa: CASSPPQGADFNEQFF

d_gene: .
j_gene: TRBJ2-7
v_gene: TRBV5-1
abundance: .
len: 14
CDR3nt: TGCGCCAGCAGCTTGCGGGGCGGGGTCTACGAGCAGTACTTC
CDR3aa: CASSLRGGVYEQYF

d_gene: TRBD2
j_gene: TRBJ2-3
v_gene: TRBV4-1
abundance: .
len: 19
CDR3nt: TGCGCCAGCAGCCACCAAGCTAGAGATGAGCGGGAGGGCCGTAATACGCAGTATTTT
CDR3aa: CASSHQARDEREGRNTQYF

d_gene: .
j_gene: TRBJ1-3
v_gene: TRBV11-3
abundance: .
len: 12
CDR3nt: TGTGCCAGCAGCTTCTCCGGAAACACCATATATTTT
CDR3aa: CASSFSGNTIYF

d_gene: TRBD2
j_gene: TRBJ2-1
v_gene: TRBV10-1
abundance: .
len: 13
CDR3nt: TGCGCCAGCAGTGGGACTAGGTACAATGAGCAGTTCTTC
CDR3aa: CASSGTRYNEQFF

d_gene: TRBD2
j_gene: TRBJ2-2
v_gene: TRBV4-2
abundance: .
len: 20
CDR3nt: TGTGCCAGCAGCCGCGGACTAGCGGACCTACTTCTCCCGAACACCGGGGAGCTGTTTTTT
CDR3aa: CASSRGLADLLLPNTGELFF

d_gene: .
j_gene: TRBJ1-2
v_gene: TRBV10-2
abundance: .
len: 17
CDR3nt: TGCGCCAGCAGTGTTAGCGGCTCCCTTCCCCCCCACCGAGGCTACACCTTC
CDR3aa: CASSVSGSLPPHRGYTF

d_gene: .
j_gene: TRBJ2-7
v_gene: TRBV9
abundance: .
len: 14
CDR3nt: TGTGCCAGCAGCGTAGAGAGTGGCGGCTACGAGCAGTACTTC
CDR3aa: CASSVESGGYEQYF

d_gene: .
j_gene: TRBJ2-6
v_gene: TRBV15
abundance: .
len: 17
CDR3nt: TGTGCCACCAGCAGTTCAAGGAGGCAGATTGGGGCCAACGTCCTGACTTTC
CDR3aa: CATSSSRRQIGANVLTF

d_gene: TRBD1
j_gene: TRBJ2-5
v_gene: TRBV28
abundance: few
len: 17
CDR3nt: TGTGCCAGCAGTCCCCCGTTCTGGGACAGGGACCAAGAGACCCAGTACTTC
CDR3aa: CASSPPFWDRDQETQYF

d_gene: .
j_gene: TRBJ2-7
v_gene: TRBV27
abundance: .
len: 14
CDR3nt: TGTGCCAGCAGCCTGGTCGGAGGGAACTACGAGCAGTACTTC
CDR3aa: CASSLVGGNYEQYF

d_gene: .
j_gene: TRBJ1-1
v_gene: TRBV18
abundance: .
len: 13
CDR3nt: TGTGCCAGCGCGGGGAGCATGAACACTGAAGCTTTCTTT
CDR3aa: CASAGSMNTEAFF

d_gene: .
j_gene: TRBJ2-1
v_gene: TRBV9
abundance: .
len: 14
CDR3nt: TGTGCCAGCAGCGGCCCCGGGTCCTACAATGAGCAGTTCTTC
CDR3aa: CASSGPGSYNEQFF

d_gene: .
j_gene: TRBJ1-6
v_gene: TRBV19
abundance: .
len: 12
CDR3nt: TGTGCCAGTAGTATGCAGCGTTCACCCCTCCACTTT
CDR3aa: CASSMQRSPLHF

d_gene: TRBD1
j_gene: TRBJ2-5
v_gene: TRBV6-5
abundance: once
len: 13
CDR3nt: TGTGCCAGCAGACGCGACAGGGGAGAGACCCAGTACTTC
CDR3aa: CASRRDRGETQYF

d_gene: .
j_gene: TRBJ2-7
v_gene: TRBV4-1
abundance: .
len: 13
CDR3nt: TGCGCCAGCAGCCCTACCCGACTATACGAGCAGTACTTC
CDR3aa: CASSPTRLYEQYF

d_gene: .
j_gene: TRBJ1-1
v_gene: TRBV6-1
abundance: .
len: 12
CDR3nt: TGTGCCAGAACAGGGACCTACACTGAAGCTTTCTTT
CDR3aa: CARTGTYTEAFF

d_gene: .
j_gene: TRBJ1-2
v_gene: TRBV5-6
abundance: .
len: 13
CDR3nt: TGTGCCAGCAGCTTGAACAGGAACTATGGCTACACCTTC
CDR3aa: CASSLNRNYGYTF

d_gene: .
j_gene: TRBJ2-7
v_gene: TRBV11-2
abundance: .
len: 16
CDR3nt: TGTGCCAGCAGCCAAGGGGTAGCAGCGAGCTCCTACGAGCAGTACTTC
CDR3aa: CASSQGVAASSYEQYF

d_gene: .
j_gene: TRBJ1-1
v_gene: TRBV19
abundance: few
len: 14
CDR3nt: TGTGCCAGTAGTATAGAGAACGGGGGGACTGAAGCTTTCTTT
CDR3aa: CASSIENGGTEAFF

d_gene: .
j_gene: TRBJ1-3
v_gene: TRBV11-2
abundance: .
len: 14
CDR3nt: TGTGCCAGCAGCTTCTTGAGCGCTGGAAACACCATATATTTT
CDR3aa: CASSFLSAGNTIYF

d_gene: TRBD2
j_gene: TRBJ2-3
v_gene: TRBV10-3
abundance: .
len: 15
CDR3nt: TGTGCCATCAGTGATACGACGACTAGCGCAGATACGCAGTATTTT
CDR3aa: CAISDTTTSADTQYF

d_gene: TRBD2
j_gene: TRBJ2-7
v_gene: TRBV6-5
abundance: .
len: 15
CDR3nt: TGTGCCAGCAGTTATACAACGGGGGGCTCCTACGAGCAGTACTTC
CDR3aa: CASSYTTGGSYEQYF

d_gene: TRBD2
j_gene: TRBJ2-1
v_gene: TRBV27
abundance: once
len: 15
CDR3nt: TGTGCCAGCACCATGCGGGGGGATTACTACAATGAGCAGTTCTTC
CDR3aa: CASTMRGDYYNEQFF

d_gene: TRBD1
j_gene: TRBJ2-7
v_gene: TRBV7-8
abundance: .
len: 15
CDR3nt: TGTGCCAGCAGCTTAGCCCGACAGGGATTCCACGAGCAGTACTTC
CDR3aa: CASSLARQGFHEQYF

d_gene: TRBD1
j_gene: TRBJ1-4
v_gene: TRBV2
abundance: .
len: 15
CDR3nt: TGTGCCAGCAGAGCCGAAGGGGGCACTGGTGAAAAACTGTTTTTT
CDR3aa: CASRAEGGTGEKLFF

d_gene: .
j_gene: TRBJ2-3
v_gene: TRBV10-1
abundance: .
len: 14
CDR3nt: TGCGCCAGCAGTAAGGACAGCGGCACAGATACGCAGTATTTT
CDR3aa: CASSKDSGTDTQYF

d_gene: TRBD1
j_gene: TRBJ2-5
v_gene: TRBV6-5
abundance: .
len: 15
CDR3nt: TGTGCCAGCAGCGGCGGGGGGACAGGGGTAGAGACCCAGTACTTC
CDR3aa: CASSGGGTGVETQYF

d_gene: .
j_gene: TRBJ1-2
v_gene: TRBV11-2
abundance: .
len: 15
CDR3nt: TGTGCCAGCAGCTTAACATCGGACAAGGGCTATGGCTACACCTTC
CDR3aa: CASSLTSDKGYGYTF

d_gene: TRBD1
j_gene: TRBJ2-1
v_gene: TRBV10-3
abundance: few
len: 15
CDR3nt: TGTGCCATCAGTGAGTGGACAGGCTCCTACAATGAGCAGTTCTTC
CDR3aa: CAISEWTGSYNEQFF

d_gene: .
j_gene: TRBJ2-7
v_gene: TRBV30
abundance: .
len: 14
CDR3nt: TGTGCCTGGAGTCCGGGACATTTTGCCTACGAGCAGTACTTC
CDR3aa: CAWSPGHFAYEQYF

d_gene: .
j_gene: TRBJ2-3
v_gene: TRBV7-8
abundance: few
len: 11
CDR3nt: TGTGCCAGCAGCTTCGGAGATACGCAGTATTTT
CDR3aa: CASSFGDTQYF

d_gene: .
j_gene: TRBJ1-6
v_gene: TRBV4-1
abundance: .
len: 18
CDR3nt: TGCGCCAGCAGCCAAGACCGCTTTCTAAGCTCCTATAATTCACCCCTCCACTTT
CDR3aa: CASSQDRFLSSYNSPLHF

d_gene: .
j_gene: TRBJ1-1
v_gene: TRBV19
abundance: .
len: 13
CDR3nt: TGTGCCAGTCTTGGGGGCGTGAACACTGAAGCTTTCTTT
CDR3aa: CASLGGVNTEAFF

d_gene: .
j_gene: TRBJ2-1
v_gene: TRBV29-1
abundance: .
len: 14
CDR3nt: TGCAGCGTTGTAAGTCTACCCAACTACAATGAGCAGTTCTTC
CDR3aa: CSVVSLPNYNEQFF

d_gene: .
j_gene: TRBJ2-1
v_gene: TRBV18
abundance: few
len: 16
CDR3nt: TGTGCCAGCTCACCACCAGGGAGGAAGGTCTACAATGAGCAGTTCTTC
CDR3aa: CASSPPGRKVYNEQFF

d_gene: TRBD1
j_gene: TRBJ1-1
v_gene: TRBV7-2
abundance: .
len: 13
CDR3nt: TGTGCCAGCAGCCCGGGGACAGTCGGTGAAGCTTTCTTT
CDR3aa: CASSPGTVGEAFF

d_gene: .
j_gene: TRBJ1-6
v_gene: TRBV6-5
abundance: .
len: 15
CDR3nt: TGTGCCAGCAGTTACTCGGGAGGGAAGGGTTCACCCCTCCACTTT
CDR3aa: CASSYSGGKGSPLHF

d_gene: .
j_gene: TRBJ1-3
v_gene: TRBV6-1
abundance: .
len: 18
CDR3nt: TGTGCCAGCAGTGAAGCGCCCTTGATAATCAGCTCTGGAAACACCATATATTTT
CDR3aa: CASSEAPLIISSGNTIYF

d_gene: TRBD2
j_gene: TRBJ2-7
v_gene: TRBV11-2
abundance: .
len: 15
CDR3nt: TGTGCCAGCAGCTTCACTAGCGGGAGTATCGCCGAGCAGTACTTC
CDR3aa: CASSFTSGSIAEQYF

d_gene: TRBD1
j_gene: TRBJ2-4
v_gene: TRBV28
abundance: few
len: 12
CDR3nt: TGTGCCAGCAGTTTACCGCGGGACAGGGAGTACTTC
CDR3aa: CASSLPRDREYF

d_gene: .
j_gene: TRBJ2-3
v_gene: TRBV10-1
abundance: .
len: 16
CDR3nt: TGCGCCAGCAGTGACGGCCACCTCGGGAGCGGAAATACGCAGTATTTT
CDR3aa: CASSDGHLGSGNTQYF

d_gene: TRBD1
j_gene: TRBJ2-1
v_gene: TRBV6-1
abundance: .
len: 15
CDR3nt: TGTGCCAGCAGTGACAGACAGGGACAGACGGGTGAGCAGTTCTTC
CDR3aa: CASSDRQGQTGEQFF

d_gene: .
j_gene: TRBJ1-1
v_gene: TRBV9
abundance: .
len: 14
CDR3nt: TGTGCCAGCAGCTTGGGACACTTGAACACTGAAGCTTTCTTT
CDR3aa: CASSLGHLNTEAFF

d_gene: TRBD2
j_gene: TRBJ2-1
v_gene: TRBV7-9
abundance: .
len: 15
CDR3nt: TGTGCCAGCAGCTCCTGGACTAGATCGGCCAATGAGCAGTTCTTC
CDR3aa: CASSSWTRSANEQFF

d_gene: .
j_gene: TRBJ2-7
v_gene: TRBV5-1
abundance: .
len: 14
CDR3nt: TGCGCCAGCAGCTTGGTTGCATCTAATTACGAGCAGTACTTC
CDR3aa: CASSLVASNYEQYF

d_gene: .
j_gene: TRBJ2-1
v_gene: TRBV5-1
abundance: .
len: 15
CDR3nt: TGCGCCAGCAGCTTGGCCGAGGTACAAAACAATGAGCAGTTCTTC
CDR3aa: CASSLAEVQNNEQFF

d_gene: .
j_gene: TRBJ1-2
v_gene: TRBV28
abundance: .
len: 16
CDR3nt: TGTGCCAGCAGTTTACTCTCCGCAGGGCTTAACTATGGCTACACCTTC
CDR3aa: CASSLLSAGLNYGYTF

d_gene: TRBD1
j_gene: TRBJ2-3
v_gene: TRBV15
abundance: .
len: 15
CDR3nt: TGTGCCACCAGCAGGGCCGACAGGGGCGCAGATACGCAGTATTTT
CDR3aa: CATSRADRGADTQYF

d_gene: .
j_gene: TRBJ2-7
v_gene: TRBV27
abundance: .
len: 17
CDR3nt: TGTGCCAGCAGTTTTCATGGGGGGGCGGGCAACTCCTACGAGCAGTACTTC
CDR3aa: CASSFHGGAGNSYEQYF

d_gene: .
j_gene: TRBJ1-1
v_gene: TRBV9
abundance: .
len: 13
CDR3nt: TGTGCCAGCAGCGTAGGTGAGGCAGGGCTGGCTTTCTTT
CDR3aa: CASSVGEAGLAFF